This is a list of T cell receptor beta chains from one sample in a study of T cell responses to AZD1222 COVID-19 vaccine. The table came from immunoSEQ multiplex PCR; TCRdb's copy has only in-frame clones and leaves some out. The sample includes 110,000 to 150,000 clones, around 90% of them seen just once. The sample consisted of peripheral blood, taken on day 0 of AZD1222 vaccination. The receptors were gathered from an adult in good health. Both conserved end residues are part of each CDR3. Each record gives: D gene, V gene, clone size, J gene, CDR3 DNA, CDR3 protein. D genes are given only for firm matches. The size field is filled for only some rows; it gives once, few, many or a size class.

D gene: -; V gene: TRBV7-2; clone size: -; J gene: TRBJ1-5; CDR3 DNA: TGTGCCAGCAGCTCCACCCAGATTCAGCCCCAGCATTTT; CDR3 protein: CASSSTQIQPQHF
D gene: TRBD2; V gene: TRBV7-2; clone size: -; J gene: TRBJ2-1; CDR3 DNA: TGTGCCAGCAAGCAACCGGGACTACCCTCCTACAATGAGCAGTTCTTC; CDR3 protein: CASKQPGLPSYNEQFF
D gene: TRBD1; V gene: TRBV27; clone size: -; J gene: TRBJ2-5; CDR3 DNA: TGTGCCAGCAGTCCGGGACAGTTGTACCAAGAGACCCAGTACTTC; CDR3 protein: CASSPGQLYQETQYF
D gene: TRBD1; V gene: TRBV19; clone size: -; J gene: TRBJ2-2; CDR3 DNA: TGTGCCAGTAGTGACAGGGATTACGGGGAGCTGTTTTTT; CDR3 protein: CASSDRDYGELFF
D gene: -; V gene: TRBV5-4; clone size: -; J gene: TRBJ2-6; CDR3 DNA: TGTGCCAGCAGCATGGCTGGGGCCAACGTCCTGACTTTC; CDR3 protein: CASSMAGANVLTF
D gene: TRBD2; V gene: TRBV14; clone size: -; J gene: TRBJ2-7; CDR3 DNA: TGTGCCAGCAGCCAAGATATTGTAGGCGGGGGGCTGGACGAGCAGTACTTC; CDR3 protein: CASSQDIVGGGLDEQYF
D gene: -; V gene: TRBV28; clone size: -; J gene: TRBJ1-4; CDR3 DNA: TGTGCCAGCAGAGTGGACCGCGGGGGTGTTATGAGTAGACTGTTTTTT; CDR3 protein: CASRVDRGGVMSRLFF
D gene: -; V gene: TRBV7-2; clone size: -; J gene: TRBJ2-6; CDR3 DNA: TGTGCCAGCAGCTATCGCGGGGTGTCTGGGGCCAACGTCCTGACTTTC; CDR3 protein: CASSYRGVSGANVLTF
D gene: -; V gene: TRBV28; clone size: -; J gene: TRBJ2-5; CDR3 DNA: TGTGCCAGCAGTCCAGGCGGGCAGGGTGGCGAGACCCAGTACTTC; CDR3 protein: CASSPGGQGGETQYF
D gene: TRBD1; V gene: TRBV28; clone size: -; J gene: TRBJ1-2; CDR3 DNA: TGTGCCAGCAGCCAACCCGGGACAGGTGGGAGCTACACCTTC; CDR3 protein: CASSQPGTGGSYTF
D gene: -; V gene: TRBV6-5; clone size: -; J gene: TRBJ2-7; CDR3 DNA: TGTGCCAGCAGGTCACCCCGGGGGTGGTACTTC; CDR3 protein: CASRSPRGWYF
D gene: -; V gene: TRBV3-1/TRBV3-2; clone size: -; J gene: TRBJ1-6; CDR3 DNA: TGTGCCAGCAGCAGGGGTTCACCCCTCCACTTT; CDR3 protein: CASSRGSPLHF
D gene: -; V gene: TRBV6-5; clone size: -; J gene: TRBJ1-1; CDR3 DNA: TGTGCCAGCAGTCTGACACCCGAAGCTTTCTTT; CDR3 protein: CASSLTPEAFF
D gene: -; V gene: TRBV1; clone size: -; J gene: TRBJ2-7; CDR3 DNA: TGCACCAGCAGCCAAGCGCGGGAGTTCCACGAGCAGTACTTC; CDR3 protein: CTSSQAREFHEQYF
D gene: -; V gene: TRBV10-1; clone size: -; J gene: TRBJ2-7; CDR3 DNA: TGCGCCAGCAGTGACTGGGCCGTATCCTACGAGCAGTACTTC; CDR3 protein: CASSDWAVSYEQYF
D gene: TRBD2; V gene: TRBV19; clone size: -; J gene: TRBJ2-3; CDR3 DNA: TGTGCCAGTAGTATCCTAGGACTAGCGGGAAACACAGATACGCAGTATTTT; CDR3 protein: CASSILGLAGNTDTQYF
D gene: -; V gene: TRBV18; clone size: -; J gene: TRBJ2-1; CDR3 DNA: TGTGCCAGCTCCCCCCGGAGAGCAGACAATGAGCAGTTCTTC; CDR3 protein: CASSPRRADNEQFF
D gene: -; V gene: TRBV4-1; clone size: -; J gene: TRBJ1-1; CDR3 DNA: TGCGCCAGCAGCCTAGTATACCCCATGCCTGAAGCTTTCTTT; CDR3 protein: CASSLVYPMPEAFF
D gene: TRBD2; V gene: TRBV7-3; clone size: -; J gene: TRBJ2-1; CDR3 DNA: TGTGCCAGCAGCTTAAAGCCTAGCGGGATGTCCTACAATGAGCAGTTCTTC; CDR3 protein: CASSLKPSGMSYNEQFF
D gene: TRBD2; V gene: TRBV15; clone size: -; J gene: TRBJ2-7; CDR3 DNA: TGTGCCACCAGCAGGTCGACTAGCGGCCCCTACGAGCAGTACTTC; CDR3 protein: CATSRSTSGPYEQYF
D gene: -; V gene: TRBV2; clone size: -; J gene: TRBJ1-1; CDR3 DNA: TGTGCCAGCACCCCCGTGGAGGGGATGAACACTGAAGCTTTCTTT; CDR3 protein: CASTPVEGMNTEAFF
D gene: -; V gene: TRBV28; clone size: -; J gene: TRBJ2-1; CDR3 DNA: TGTGCCAGCAGTCCCCCAGGACGGGATGAGCAGTTCTTC; CDR3 protein: CASSPPGRDEQFF
D gene: -; V gene: TRBV27; clone size: -; J gene: TRBJ2-7; CDR3 DNA: TGTGCAACGGCGGGGGACACCTACGAGCAGTACTTC; CDR3 protein: CATAGDTYEQYF
D gene: -; V gene: TRBV5-4; clone size: -; J gene: TRBJ1-2; CDR3 DNA: TGTGCCAGCAGCTCGGGACGGGAGTATGGCTACACCTTC; CDR3 protein: CASSSGREYGYTF
D gene: -; V gene: TRBV2; clone size: -; J gene: TRBJ2-5; CDR3 DNA: TGTGCCAGCAGCCACTCGAGGGCCTCCGTAGAGACCCAGTACTTC; CDR3 protein: CASSHSRASVETQYF
D gene: TRBD1; V gene: TRBV6-5; clone size: -; J gene: TRBJ2-7; CDR3 DNA: TGTGCCAGCAATATGGGTGGGGCAGGGGGAGAGCAGTACTTC; CDR3 protein: CASNMGGAGGEQYF
D gene: -; V gene: TRBV5-8; clone size: once; J gene: TRBJ1-2; CDR3 DNA: TGTGCCAGCAGCTTGGGCAGGGCCGGGATGAACTATGGCTACACCTTC; CDR3 protein: CASSLGRAGMNYGYTF
D gene: -; V gene: TRBV5-4; clone size: -; J gene: TRBJ2-3; CDR3 DNA: TGTGCCAGCAGCTTGACAGTGCGGGATAGCACAGATACGCAGTATTTT; CDR3 protein: CASSLTVRDSTDTQYF
D gene: -; V gene: TRBV5-1; clone size: -; J gene: TRBJ2-1; CDR3 DNA: TGCGCCAGCAGCTTGGACGGGTATGAGCAGTTCTTC; CDR3 protein: CASSLDGYEQFF
D gene: TRBD1; V gene: TRBV5-4; clone size: -; J gene: TRBJ1-2; CDR3 DNA: TGTGCCAGCAGCCCGGGACAGGGGAGAGACTATGGCTACACCTTC; CDR3 protein: CASSPGQGRDYGYTF
D gene: TRBD2; V gene: TRBV6-5; clone size: -; J gene: TRBJ2-7; CDR3 DNA: TGTGCCAGCAGTTACCAGAGCGGGAGCTACGAGCAGTACTTC; CDR3 protein: CASSYQSGSYEQYF
D gene: TRBD1; V gene: TRBV3-1/TRBV3-2; clone size: -; J gene: TRBJ1-2; CDR3 DNA: TGTGCCAGCAGCCAAGGCAACAGGGGGGGTGGCTACACCTTC; CDR3 protein: CASSQGNRGGGYTF
D gene: -; V gene: TRBV28; clone size: -; J gene: TRBJ1-2; CDR3 DNA: TGTGCCAGCATAACGAACGGACAGAGCTATGGCTACACCTTC; CDR3 protein: CASITNGQSYGYTF
D gene: TRBD2; V gene: TRBV6-1; clone size: once; J gene: TRBJ2-2; CDR3 DNA: TGTGCCAGCAGTGAAGGTTCAAGACTAGCGGGCCTCACCGGGGAGCTGTTTTTT; CDR3 protein: CASSEGSRLAGLTGELFF
D gene: -; V gene: TRBV19; clone size: -; J gene: TRBJ2-2; CDR3 DNA: TGTGCCAGTAGTAAGGAGGGAGTCACCGGGGAGCTGTTTTTT; CDR3 protein: CASSKEGVTGELFF
D gene: TRBD2; V gene: TRBV14; clone size: -; J gene: TRBJ2-7; CDR3 DNA: TGTGCCAGCAGCCAAGGGGTAGCGGGTAACTACGAGCAGTACTTC; CDR3 protein: CASSQGVAGNYEQYF
D gene: TRBD2; V gene: TRBV20-1; clone size: -; J gene: TRBJ2-1; CDR3 DNA: TGCAGTGCTAGTGACGCTAGCGGGAAATACAGTGAGCAGTTCTTC; CDR3 protein: CSASDASGKYSEQFF